This T cell receptor (beta chain) came from a study of cytomegalovirus exposure and HLA in healthy donors (dated by TCRdb to about 2017). Background for the entire study: An earlier analysis of approximately 640 of the donors reported more than 250 Gb of sequence data and roughly 100 million unique TCR beta sequences from 190 million or so T cells. About 300 gigabases of sequencing data and roughly 81 million unique TCR sequences made up an early release that covered around 640 HLA-typed donors. Among the roughly 400 genotyped donors, around 81% belonged to the genetic ancestry cluster associated with self-reported Caucasian donors. The aim of the study was to test whether cataloging public T cell receptors could identify signatures of past pathogen exposure. The study profiled the T cell repertoires of approximately 700 subjects by immunosequencing and related them to cytomegalovirus serostatus. Besides the first cohort of roughly 700 subjects, a separate validation cohort made up of around 120 different subjects was used. The study combined high-throughput TCR immunosequencing, statistical association of individual TCRs with disease status, and machine learning to predict cytomegalovirus infection status. A later analysis re-analyzed previously published TCR beta repertoires from 666 donors and added high-resolution HLA genotyping to study TCR occurrence patterns. The later analysis used no new phenotypic data to find candidate immune exposures, relying instead on TCR beta sequences and their occurrence across donors. An earlier analysis of some 600 of the donors applied high-throughput TCR beta sequencing to assess whether each TCR beta V gene segment acted as functional or pseudogenic. Donor age, sex, ethnicity and CMV serostatus were collected together with the repertoire data. In a later genetic analysis, genome-wide SNP genotypes for about 65% of the roughly 670 donors were used, and that subset was treated as a discovery cohort. Every repertoire in the discovery cohort had been generated on one and the same sequencing platform. Both class I and class II loci were covered by HLA typing, at four-digit resolution. The number of typed donors differed by locus: roughly 629-640 for A, B, C, DRB1 and DQB1; about 520 for DQA1; approximately 610 for DPA1; and about 450 for DPB1. Because of strong linkage in the cohort, 5 or 6 DR-DQ haplotypes were treated as single units for association and clustering. Across around 400 genotyped donors of the cohort, an average of roughly 200,000 unique TCR beta nucleotide sequences per donor were sequenced, and roughly a sixth of those sequences were non-productive. The study at large found these results: The study gave a list of 150 to 200 TCR beta chains associated with cytomegalovirus. At a false discovery rate of 0.05, a later analysis linked 16,951 TCR beta sequences to specific HLA alleles. Most TCR sequences were seen in very few donors, while some public TCRs were found in many individuals. Roughly uniform sequencing depth across donors was assumed in presence/absence analyses, although this assumption may not hold. According to a later genetic analysis, donors in an Asian-associated ancestry cluster had fewer N-insertions in productive TCRs than the approximately 670-donor mean. The sequencing pipeline was judged likely to have produced a cluster of highly shared sequence variants as a technical artifact. The only immune exposure information available for the cohort was CMV serostatus. The classifier was reported to diagnose cytomegalovirus status with high specificity and sensitivity in both the original and validation cohorts. The earlier analysis of almost 600 of the donors excluded roughly 17 rarely observed V segments, including chromosome 9 orphons, because counts were too low. Because HLA typing was missing for some donors at each locus, association tests included only the typed subset. In an earlier analysis of some 500 of the donors, most TCR beta V segments were observed in productive rearrangements about 90% or about 30% of the time, broadly matching IMGT annotations. Correlated functional status among segregating V segments might be attributable to linkage disequilibrium, but an unknown experimental factor could not be ruled out. Most CMV-associated TCR beta chains appeared to be HLA-restricted in a later analysis, and the HLA associations seemed to be driven largely by CMV exposure. An association between a missense DCLRE1C variant and V-gene and J-gene trimming of TCR beta chains was found in a later genetic analysis and replicated in an independent cohort. This cohort had only TCR beta chains sequenced, and the lack of alpha or paired-chain data limited which features could be detected. Some IMGT-functional V segments, including TRBV6-2 and TRBV6-3, could not be distinguished by the 87-base-pair reads and were therefore excluded. In a later analysis, HLA-associated TCR beta chains showed more clonal expansion and lower generation probabilities than non-associated chains that were equally common. A later analysis reported that several top co-occurrence clusters appeared linked to parvovirus B19, influenza, CMV and Epstein-Barr virus. A further reported finding was that TCR beta sequences accurately predicted the HLA-A and HLA-B alleles for most subjects in the first cohort. The authors suggested that the approach could potentially be generalized to other disease states and immunological phenotypes. Strong co-occurrence of HLA alleles, especially DR and DQ, made assigning TCR associations to individual alleles difficult. In a later analysis, TCR association rates were found to vary across HLA loci, with the most associated TCRs seen for DRB1 alleles and the fewest for HLA-C alleles. A few of the identified cytomegalovirus-associated TCR beta chains were confirmed in vitro to be specific for cytomegalovirus antigens.

Looking up the germline V gene yields CDR1 SGHTA and CDR2 FQGNSA. The CDR3 spans 17 residues, from the cysteine through the phenylalanine. Only CDR3 DNA remains: 51 bases, in frame from the first base. A distance of 17 bases separates the germline ends of V and J, which lose 5 bases and 0 bases respectively. The protocol used for the library was the immunoSEQ multiplex PCR assay. For the multiplex PCR, a mixture combining 60 forward primers for TCR Vbeta segments and 13 reverse primers for TCR Jbeta segments was used. The CDR3 region of rearranged TCR beta genes was amplified from genomic DNA by a multiplex PCR assay. The amplified TCR beta libraries were sequenced on the Illumina HiSeq System as 87-base-pair reads. As for the original processing: Across the roughly 600 repertoires, a later analysis counted 80 million or so unique TCR beta chains, some 11 million of which were shared by at least two donors. To remove PCR and sequencing errors, raw reads were error-corrected and collapsed into unique sequences using a nearest-neighbor algorithm that merged closely related sequences. V, D and J gene segments were assigned by aligning CDR3 sequences to IMGT reference sequences. For a sequence to be retained, a match of at least six nucleotides to both a V gene segment and a J gene segment was required. A rearrangement was called productive if the CDR3 had no stop codons and remained in frame with V and J, and every other rearrangement was called non-productive. Following IMGT convention, CDR3 was defined as the stretch from the second conserved V-encoded cysteine up to the conserved J-encoded phenylalanine. In an earlier analysis of around 640 of the donors, sequences lacking an unambiguous match to a single V gene segment were excluded. In an earlier analysis of some 590 of the donors, V segments were called functional above 56.7% productive rearrangements and were called segregating when the between-donor standard deviation exceeded 5%. A statistical classification framework was developed to diagnose cytomegalovirus status using the catalog of TCR beta chain sequences. In a later analysis, TCR nucleotide sequences were compared against IMGT/GENE-DB human TR gene sequences so that V and J genes could be assigned. A later analysis assigned CDR3 sequences and most-parsimonious VDJ recombination scenarios with the TCRdist pipeline. In a later analysis, each TCR beta chain was defined by its CDR3 amino acid sequence together with its V-gene family, and reads lacking a unique V-gene family were excluded. To address suspected cross-contamination and a sequencing artifact, a later analysis removed roughly 640 highly shared, low-generation-probability nucleotide sequences. A later analysis calculated a clonal expansion index for each public chain from normalized within-repertoire ranks of inferred template counts. A later analysis computed generation probabilities with a VDJ recombination model fitted to out-of-frame rearrangements, and checked the results against IGoR. In a later analysis, TCR-TCR, TCR-HLA and TCR-CMV co-occurrence was scored with hypergeometric tests, and a repertoire-size bias correction was applied to TCR pairs. To estimate false discovery rates, a later analysis permuted the HLA or CMV assignments 20 times. In a later analysis, co-occurring TCRs were grouped with DBSCAN, and TCRdist sequence similarity was added when clustering was performed within HLA-allele-positive subsets. Repertoires with fewer than 30,000 or more than 120,000 public chains, plus five repertoires with anomalous nucleotide sharing, were excluded from co-occurrence clustering. This is the immuneACCESS table as TCRdb keeps it, with only in-frame sequences that have V and J called. A part of the clones is gone; compared with another copy, unresolved V genes explain less than half, and the rest is unexplained. V and J calls and clone size come straight from that table; D and trimming were deduced from the DNA. The sample records over 100,000 clones, about 80% of which are singletons. The leading ten clones occupy 5% to 6% of the sample.

To note about this clone: Its target antigen remains unknown. Per-base qualities were not stored, and no clone one base away is much larger.

In total, more than 500 healthy bone marrow donors made up the cohort. Cohort members were all nominally healthy when sampled, although unrecorded immune exposures were likely present. The donor tested CMV seronegative and was one of the 352 seronegative cohort members. A peripheral blood sample was provided by each donor, and peripheral blood mononuclear cells were used for TCR beta sequencing. The Qiagen DNeasy Blood Extraction Kit was used to extract genomic DNA from the blood cell samples. The chain links TRBV7-2 with TRBJ1-5, with no confidently assigned D gene. The source is a man aged 25 to 40 in good health and CMV-seronegative. The source material was PBMCs. The CDR3 reads CASSPYPRENSNQPQHF. The DNA sequence is as follows: TGTGCCAGCAGCCCCTACCCCCGGGAAAATAGCAATCAGCCCCAGCATTTT.